This T cell receptor (beta chain) appears in the sequencing data of a study of blood T cell repertoires in COVID-19 (dated by TCRdb to the early 2020s). The study in broad terms: Samples covering the acute and convalescent phases of COVID-19 were provided by collaborators in the United States, Italy and Spain. The prospective study material was composed of cDNA or gDNA derived from T cells, B-cell-depleted T cells, or PBMCs. The dataset comprised deeply sampled blood TCRbeta repertoires from subjects exposed to, actively infected with, or recovered from COVID-19. The repertoires were made available in a free public database intended to serve as a resource for research on the immune response to SARS-CoV-2. Samples were obtained from the ongoing ImmuneRACE study (first 160 participants) and from about 1,300 subjects provided by 6 global collaborators. A de-identified subject ID, COVID-19 status, age in years and sex were almost always included in the sample metadata. Where available, HLA class I and class II types were obtained from metadata supplied by the sample provider rather than from assay-based typing. On the study overall, not on this receptor specifically: How much clinical and demographic metadata was included differed by source and by participant, and the metadata was provided uncurated.

TCRbeta CDR3 regions were amplified from genomic DNA by means of the immunoSEQ Assay, a bias-controlled multiplex PCR. The published analysis was carried out like this. The number of nucleated cells in each sample was estimated from the amplification of reference gene primers within the assay. To quantify the absolute abundance of each unique TCRbeta CDR3 rearrangement, sequence reads were collapsed and filtered. For each sample, productive Simpson clonality was calculated as the square root of Simpson's diversity index over productive rearrangements. This is the immuneACCESS table as TCRdb keeps it, with only in-frame sequences that have V and J called. A part of the clones is gone; compared with another copy, unresolved V genes explain less than half, and the rest is unexplained. The DNA was the basis for D and trimming; V, J and clone size are from that table. The sample records about 190,000 clones, 84% of which are singletons. The ten biggest clones cover 20% of the sample.

Each collaborating institution followed its own protocols to collect whole blood in K2EDTA tubes. For TCRbeta analysis, collaborators shipped samples as frozen whole blood, isolated PBMCs, or DNA extracted from either of those sample types. The germline ends are 11 bases apart after V is trimmed by 0 bases and J by 0 bases. CDR1 is given as SGHRS and CDR2 as YFSETQ, both from the germline V gene. The CDR3 measures 16 amino acids from cysteine to phenylalanine. Only the CDR3 DNA stays, 48 bases, in frame from base 1. About this clone itself: No cognate antigen has been identified for it. No much larger clone is present one base from it, and per-base qualities are unavailable.

The source of this sequence is a human donor in a cohort sampled during active COVID-19. The specimen was peripheral blood. The rearrangement joined TRBV5-1 to TRBJ2-3; perhaps TRBD1 is the D gene, with 5 bases matching. The CDR3 has the sequence CASSLDGATSTDTQYF. The sequenced DNA: TGCGCCAGCAGCTTGGATGGGGCTACTAGCACAGATACGCAGTATTTT.